These T cell receptor beta chains were read from a single sample in a study of post-analysis software for immune sequencing data. TCRdb recomputed calls from the PCR reads with MiXCR, one row per CDR3 protein. The data contain almost 700,000 distinct CDR3 sequences, approximately 59% of them singletons. The specimen sequenced was blood. The receptors derive from a girl aged 2-10 years with multiple sclerosis. The CDR3 runs from the conserved cysteine through the conserved F or W. D genes are given only for firm matches. The size of a clone is reported for some rows only, either as once, few or many, or as a class for expanded clones.

CDR3 protein,CDR3 DNA,J gene,D gene,clone size,V gene
CASSQVPGTTGLKNIQYF,TGCGCCAGCAGCCAAGTGCCCGGGACAACAGGATTGAAAAACATTCAGTACTTC,TRBJ2-4,.,few,TRBV4-1
CSVEDRGESYEQYF,TGCAGCGTTGAAGATAGAGGAGAATCCTACGAGCAGTACTTC,TRBJ2-7,.,.,TRBV29-1
CSASPSAGSNYGYTF,TGCAGTGCTAGTCCTTCAGCAGGGTCCAACTATGGCTACACCTTC,TRBJ1-2,.,.,TRBV20-1
CSVGRGGYEQYF,TGCAGCGTTGGGCGGGGGGGCTACGAGCAGTACTTC,TRBJ2-7,TRBD2,.,TRBV29-1
CASSQGTGGQETQYF,TGTGCCAGCAGCCAAGGAACAGGGGGCCAAGAGACCCAGTACTTC,TRBJ2-5,TRBD1,.,TRBV4-2
CSAATGVGSYEQYF,TGCAGCGCCGCCACAGGGGTGGGCTCCTACGAGCAGTACTTC,TRBJ2-7,TRBD1,.,TRBV29-1
CSVEEGRKQYF,TGCAGCGTTGAAGAGGGTCGAAAGCAGTACTTC,TRBJ2-7,.,.,TRBV29-1
CSAIARANTEAFF,TGCAGTGCTATTGCTAGAGCGAACACTGAAGCTTTCTTT,TRBJ1-1,.,.,TRBV20-1
CAISGTPYTYEQYF,TGTGCCATCAGCGGGACACCCTATACCTACGAGCAGTACTTC,TRBJ2-7,.,.,TRBV10-3
CSVEGKINEQFF,TGCAGCGTTGAAGGCAAGATCAATGAGCAGTTCTTC,TRBJ2-1,.,.,TRBV29-1
CASSYRHDEKLFF,TGTGCCAGCAGTTACAGACACGATGAAAAACTGTTTTTT,TRBJ1-4,.,.,TRBV6-6
CASSGQGLEVSEQYF,TGTGCCAGCAGTGGCCAAGGACTGGAGGTGAGCGAGCAGTACTTC,TRBJ2-7,.,.,TRBV6-6
CASSSRLLAWEQFF,TGTGCCAGCAGCTCTCGCCTACTAGCTTGGGAGCAGTTCTTC,TRBJ2-1,.,few,TRBV7-9
CSVAPTRDEQFF,TGCAGCGTTGCCCCGACTAGGGATGAGCAGTTCTTC,TRBJ2-1,.,.,TRBV29-1
CSARDRRRGGGYTF,TGCAGTGCTAGAGATAGGAGGAGGGGGGGTGGCTACACCTTC,TRBJ1-2,.,.,TRBV20-1
CSARDPSGLKTQYF,TGCAGTGCTAGAGATCCGAGCGGGTTAAAGACCCAGTACTTC,TRBJ2-5,.,.,TRBV20-1
CAISEVQGTEAFF,TGTGCCATCAGTGAGGTACAGGGAACTGAAGCTTTCTTT,TRBJ1-1,.,few,TRBV10-3
CASSLPLGTKNIQYF,TGTGCCAGCAGCTTGCCACTTGGGACAAAAAACATTCAGTACTTC,TRBJ2-4,.,once,TRBV5-4
CASSQDTGELFF,TGTGCCAGCAGCCAAGATACCGGGGAGCTGTTTTTT,TRBJ2-2,.,many,TRBV4-2
CASSSRTRTDTQYF,TGTGCCAGCAGTTCCCGAACACGCACAGATACGCAGTATTTT,TRBJ2-3,.,few,TRBV12-3/TRBV12-4
CASSYGRSSYNEQFF,TGTGCCAGCAGCTATGGGCGCAGCTCCTACAATGAGCAGTTCTTC,TRBJ2-1,.,.,TRBV7-2
CASSAQRGGDGGYTF,TGTGCCAGCAGTGCTCAGCGGGGGGGAGATGGTGGCTACACCTTC,TRBJ1-2,.,.,TRBV6-1
CASSVGRADRGEWGTEAFF,TGTGCCAGCAGCGTCGGTAGAGCAGACAGGGGGGAGTGGGGGACTGAAGCTTTCTTT,TRBJ1-1,TRBD1,.,TRBV7-9
CASSVVPGYEQYF,TGTGCCAGCAGCGTTGTTCCAGGCTACGAGCAGTACTTC,TRBJ2-7,.,.,TRBV9
CASSVKGLDTDTQYF,TGTGCCAGCAGCGTAAAGGGGCTCGACACAGATACGCAGTATTTT,TRBJ2-3,.,few,TRBV9
CASSGTDNEQFF,TGTGCCAGCAGTGGGACGGACAATGAGCAGTTCTTC,TRBJ2-1,.,.,TRBV6-6
CASSQRGAGANVLTF,TGTGCCAGCAGTCAAAGGGGGGCTGGGGCCAACGTCCTGACTTTC,TRBJ2-6,.,few,TRBV3-1
CSASRAGISTDTQYF,TGCAGTGCTAGCAGGGCGGGAATTAGCACAGATACGCAGTATTTT,TRBJ2-3,.,.,TRBV20-1
CASSKDRGWTEAFF,TGTGCCAGCAGTAAAGACAGGGGTTGGACTGAAGCTTTCTTT,TRBJ1-1,TRBD1,.,TRBV12-3/TRBV12-4
CSVDRDRGTNEQFF,TGCAGCGTGGACCGGGACAGGGGGACGAATGAGCAGTTCTTC,TRBJ2-1,TRBD1,.,TRBV29-1
CASSSLPPGQRETQYF,TGTGCCAGCAGCTCCTTACCCCCTGGACAGAGAGAGACCCAGTACTTC,TRBJ2-5,.,few,TRBV7-2
CASSALGGNEQFF,TGTGCCAGCAGTGCTCTAGGGGGGAATGAGCAGTTCTTC,TRBJ2-1,.,.,TRBV2
CASSLNPWGEREYF,TGTGCCAGCAGTTTAAACCCCTGGGGAGAGAGGGAGTACTTC,TRBJ2-7,.,.,TRBV12-3/TRBV12-4
CASRYAGQGSYEQYF,TGTGCCAGCAGATACGCCGGACAGGGGTCCTACGAGCAGTACTTC,TRBJ2-7,TRBD1,few,TRBV6-5
CASSQVSGADTQYF,TGTGCCAGCAGCCAAGTATCCGGGGCAGATACGCAGTATTTT,TRBJ2-3,.,.,TRBV3-1
CASSLARDSAGGDEQFF,TGTGCCAGCAGTTTAGCTCGGGACAGCGCCGGAGGGGATGAGCAGTTCTTC,TRBJ2-1,.,.,TRBV12-3/TRBV12-4
CASSKQGQGQETQYF,TGCGCCAGCAGCAAACAAGGACAGGGACAAGAGACCCAGTACTTC,TRBJ2-5,TRBD1,.,TRBV5-1
CSARDSFSSGGVSSYEQYF,TGCAGTGCTAGAGATTCATTTTCCAGCGGGGGGGTGAGCTCCTACGAGCAGTACTTC,TRBJ2-7,TRBD2,.,TRBV20-1
CASSLIASSDYEQYF,TGTGCCAGCAGCTTGATCGCCTCAAGTGACTACGAGCAGTACTTC,TRBJ2-7,.,few,TRBV5-5
CASSSQSGTEAFF,TGTGCCAGCAGTTCCCAGTCGGGCACTGAAGCTTTCTTT,TRBJ1-1,.,.,TRBV6-5
CASSRKTGGTQYF,TGTGCCAGCAGCCGAAAGACAGGGGGGACCCAGTACTTC,TRBJ2-5,TRBD1,.,TRBV12-3/TRBV12-4
CSVAQFGSETQYF,TGCAGCGTTGCACAGTTCGGATCAGAGACCCAGTACTTC,TRBJ2-5,.,.,TRBV29-1
CASSDEVNTDTQYF,TGTGCCAGCAGTGACGAGGTTAACACAGATACGCAGTATTTT,TRBJ2-3,.,.,TRBV6-4
CASSLGGWADTQYF,TGTGCCAGCAGCTTAGGAGGCTGGGCAGATACGCAGTATTTT,TRBJ2-3,.,.,TRBV7-2
CASSWGQGRGGETQYF,TGCGCCAGCAGCTGGGGACAGGGACGAGGGGGAGAGACCCAGTACTTC,TRBJ2-5,TRBD1,.,TRBV5-1